This entry lists 16 T cell receptor beta chains sequenced from one sample in a study of blood T cell repertoires in COVID-19. Measured with immunoSEQ multiplex PCR; TCRdb has only the in-frame clones, and not every one. Seen here are 250,000 or so clones, about 88% observed once, and the top ten hold around 5%. Sequenced: peripheral blood. The receptors stem from a woman aged 60-75 years with COVID-19, enrolled during active disease.

In DNA form, the CDR3 reads TGTGCCAGCAGCCCCCGTAGAGGTCAAAACTATGGCTACACCTTC. This translates into CASSPRRGQNYGYTF. The rearrangement joins TRBV3-1 (or the pseudogene TRBV3-2) to TRBJ1-2; D gene unclear. Trimming shortened V by 4 bases and J by 2 bases, and 14 bases separated the two germline ends. Germline V gene data show CDR1 as LGHDT and CDR2 as YNNKEL (reference sequence). This CDR3 contains 15 residues.

The gene calls are TRBV27 and TRBJ1-5; D is perhaps TRBD1 (5 bases). CDR1 MNHEY and CDR2 SMNVEV come from the germline V gene (reference sequence). There are 16 residues in the CDR3. V lost 1 base to trimming and J lost 5 bases, with 15 bases between them. The CDR3 loop reads CASSLYARALDQPQHF. The CDR3 DNA reads as TGTGCCAGCAGTTTATACGCCAGGGCGTTGGATCAGCCCCAGCATTTT.

The V call is TRBV6-1, the J call TRBJ2-4; TRBD1 matches 8 bases. The V and J ends lost 2 bases and 6 bases, in that order; junction bases with no gene match: 6. CDR3 length equals 15 residues. Per the germline V gene, CDR1 is MNHNS and CDR2 is SASEGT. The DNA for the CDR3 is TGTGCCAGCAGTGAATATCAGGGGGCTAGAAACATTCAGTACTTC. Translation: CASSEYQGARNIQYF.

V and J are TRBV30 and TRBJ2-5; 11 nucleotides agree with TRBD2. V dropped 2 bases and J dropped 4; count of bases not matched to a gene: 3. The CDR3 covers 14 residues. Germline V lookup: CDR1 GTSNPN, CDR2 SVGIG (reference sequence). CDR3: CAWSSLAGGETQYF. The CDR3 coding sequence is TGTGCCTGGAGTTCCCTAGCGGGAGGAGAGACCCAGTACTTC.

The chain couples TRBV5-1 to TRBJ2-7; D remains ambiguous. Germline V gene data show CDR1 as SGHRS and CDR2 as YFSETQ. This CDR3 has 12 residues. Trimming shortened V by 0 bases and J by 7 bases, and 8 bases separated the two germline ends. CDR3 sequence (DNA): TGCGCCAGCAGCTTGGCCTACGAGGAGCAGTACTTC. This encodes CASSLAYEEQYF.

The V and J genes are TRBV27 and TRBJ1-6; no firm D call. Germline CDR1 reads MNHEY; CDR2 reads SMNVEV (reference sequence). The V end lost 5 bases, the J end lost 10 bases, and 12 bases lay between the germline ends. This CDR3 is built from 13 residues. CDR3 sequence: CASSHRGGSPLHF. CDR3 coding DNA: TGTGCCAGCAGTCACCGAGGAGGATCACCCCTCCACTTT.

V gene TRBV10-3 combines with J gene TRBJ2-5; D remains ambiguous. Germline V gene data show CDR1 as ENHRY and CDR2 as SYGVKD. The V gene lost 3 bases and the J gene lost 5 bases, with 16 bases spanning the gap. The CDR3 runs 15 residues. Here the CDR3 DNA reads TGTGCCATCAGTGACACCAGGTCGCGCTGGGAGACCCAGTACTTC. Encoded protein: CAISDTRSRWETQYF.

The V call is TRBV11-2, the J call TRBJ1-1; D might be TRBD1 (5 bases). Trimming took off 2 bases at V and 6 bases at J, with 13 bases between the two ends. The CDR3 is 14 residues long. Germline CDR1 reads SGHAT; CDR2 reads FQNNGV. CDR3 bases: TGTGCCAGCAGCTTATGGGGGGTCATGGCTGAAGCTTTCTTT. Its protein product is CASSLWGVMAEAFF. The full variable domain, in which reference TRBV11-2 and TRBJ1-1 provide the parts outside the CDR3, is EAGVAQSPRYKIIEKRQSVAFWCNPISGHATLYWYQQILGQGPKLLIQFQNNGVVDDSQLPKDRFSAERLKGVDSTLKIQPAKLEDSAVYLCASSLWGVMAEAFFGQGTRLTVV.

V is TRBV6-6 and J is TRBJ2-7; no firm D call. In germline, CDR1 is MNHNY, CDR2 SVGAGI (reference sequence). V dropped 1 base and J dropped 3 bases, with 10 bases sitting between them. The CDR3 length is 14 residues. The CDR3, as DNA: TGTGCCAGCAGTTACTATTCAGAAGTCTACGAGCAGTACTTC. Encoded protein: CASSYYSEVYEQYF.

The chain has TRBV18 and TRBJ2-7, with 7 bases lining up with TRBD2. CDR3 length: 14 residues. Germline V lookup: CDR1 KGHSH, CDR2 LQKENI. J gave up 7 bases and V 2 bases, and 8 bases lay outside the gene matches. CDR3 amino acids: CASSPGTTGREQYF. The CDR3 nucleotides are TGTGCCAGCTCACCAGGGACGACCGGGAGGGAGCAGTACTTC.

The rearrangement links TRBV10-3 to TRBJ1-2; D possibly corresponds to TRBD1 (6 bases). This CDR3 contains 15 residues. The germline V and J ends were trimmed by 0 bases and 2 bases, with 10 bases remaining between them. The germline V gene encodes CDR1 ENHRY and CDR2 SYGVKD. CDR3 sequence: CAISESGQINYGYTF. CDR3 sequence (DNA): TGTGCCATCAGTGAGTCTGGACAGATAAACTATGGCTACACCTTC.

The genes are TRBV18 and TRBJ2-7, with D unclear. Trimming removed 3 bases from V and 0 bases from J, with 9 bases in between. The CDR3 runs 14 residues. CDR1 and CDR2 (germline): KGHSH, LQKENI. The CDR3 region has the DNA TGTGCCAGCTCACCGTCAGGTGACTCCTACGAGCAGTACTTC. Encoded protein: CASSPSGDSYEQYF.

The chain links TRBV6-6 to TRBJ2-7; TRBD1 matches 8 bases. Germline trimming cut 5 bases from V and 6 bases from J; bases unmatched to any gene: 3. Germline loops: CDR1 MNHNY, CDR2 SVGAGI (reference sequence). The CDR3 is 12 residues long. DNA for the CDR3: TGTGCCAGCAGTACCACAGGGGGCGAGCAGTACTTC. Translated, it gives CASSTTGGEQYF.

CDR3 sequence reads: CASSSLGWSGRFNEQFF. The DNA for the CDR3 is TGTGCCAGCAGTTCCTTGGGGTGGAGCGGGAGGTTTAATGAGCAGTTCTTC. This sequence joins TRBV27 and TRBJ2-1; 9 bases fit TRBD2. The CDR3 totals 17 residues. Trimming removed 4 bases from V and 7 bases from J; junction bases left unmatched: 14. Germline CDR1 reads MNHEY; CDR2 reads SMNVEV (reference sequence).

In this sample, this clone turned up once. CDR3 nucleotides: TGTGCCAGCAGCTTAGATGCCAGGGGGGTTGAGCAGTTCTTC. It yields the protein CASSLDARGVEQFF. This sequence joins TRBV7-9 and TRBJ2-1; tentatively, D is TRBD1 (7 bases). V was clipped by 1 base and J by 9 bases, with 13 bases between them. Looked up from germline, CDR1 is SEHNR and CDR2 is FQNEAQ (reference sequence). The CDR3 has 14 residues.

The rearrangement uses TRBV27 and TRBJ1-2; the D gene is possibly TRBD1 (6 bases). The CDR3 loop spans 14 amino acids. With 6 bases removed from V and 3 bases from J, the gap between germline ends came to 14 bases. Germline V gives CDR1 MNHEY, CDR2 SMNVEV (reference sequence). This CDR3 reads CASSPDSPHYGYTF. CDR3 nucleotides: TGTGCCAGCAGCCCGGACAGTCCGCACTATGGCTACACCTTC.